This TCR beta chain was sequenced during a study of post-analysis software for immune sequencing data. Germline CDR1 MGHRA, CDR2 YSYEKL. The V segment lost 6 bases and the J segment 5 bases; nucleotides outside the gene matches: 7. The CDR3 is 15 amino acids. Of note for this clonotype: Antigen specificity is unknown.

Presence of unique molecular identifiers characterized the TCR beta cDNA libraries. TCRdb re-analysed the PCR reads in MiXCR, keeping a single row per CDR3 protein. The profile shows some 890,000 distinct CDR3 sequences, about 57% of them singletons. Notes on the study in general: Patients had higher frequencies than controls of about 5 TRBV segments, including TRBV5-6, TRBV5-1 and TRBV20-1.

This receptor was obtained from a girl aged 5 to 17 with multiple sclerosis. The J gene is TRBJ1-5, the V gene TRBV4-1; TRBD1 matches 10 bases. The sequenced sample consisted of blood. The chain's CDR3 is CASRPSGTGDQPQHF. DNA of the CDR3: TGCGCCAGCAGACCATCCGGGACAGGGGATCAGCCCCAGCATTTT.